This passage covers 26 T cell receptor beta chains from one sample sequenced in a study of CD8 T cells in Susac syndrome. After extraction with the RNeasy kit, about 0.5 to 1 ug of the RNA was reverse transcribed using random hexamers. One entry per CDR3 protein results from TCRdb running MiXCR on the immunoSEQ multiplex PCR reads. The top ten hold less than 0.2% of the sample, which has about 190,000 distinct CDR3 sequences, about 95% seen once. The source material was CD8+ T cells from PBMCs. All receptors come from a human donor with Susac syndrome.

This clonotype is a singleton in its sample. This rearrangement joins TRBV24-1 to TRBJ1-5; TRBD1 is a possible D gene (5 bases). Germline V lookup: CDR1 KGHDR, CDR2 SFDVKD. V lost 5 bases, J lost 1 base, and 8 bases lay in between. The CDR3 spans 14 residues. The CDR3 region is CATSGSGSNQPQHF. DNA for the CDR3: TGTGCCACCAGTGGGTCAGGGAGCAATCAGCCCCAGCATTTT.

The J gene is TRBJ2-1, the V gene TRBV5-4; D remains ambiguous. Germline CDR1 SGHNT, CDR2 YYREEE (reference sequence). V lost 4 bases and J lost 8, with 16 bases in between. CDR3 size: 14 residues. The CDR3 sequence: CASSESSSPDEQFF. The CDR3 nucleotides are TGTGCCAGCAGCGAATCCTCGTCCCCAGATGAGCAGTTCTTC.

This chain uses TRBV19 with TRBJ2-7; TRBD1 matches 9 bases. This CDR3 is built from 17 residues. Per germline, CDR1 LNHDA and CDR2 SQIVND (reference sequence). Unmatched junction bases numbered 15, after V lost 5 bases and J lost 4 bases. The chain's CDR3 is CASSSGQGTIGTYEQYF. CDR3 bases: TGTGCCAGTAGTTCCGGACAGGGGACCATCGGGACTTACGAGCAGTACTTC.

CDR3 sequence: CASSPTGVHQPQHF. CDR3 sequence (DNA): TGTGCCAGCAGTCCTACAGGGGTGCATCAGCCCCAGCATTTT. This chain joins TRBV28 and TRBJ1-5; the match to TRBD1 covers 7 bases. There are 14 residues in the CDR3. CDR1 and CDR2 from the germline V gene are MDHEN and SYDVKM. J was trimmed by 5 bases and V by 5 bases; bases with no gene match: 6.

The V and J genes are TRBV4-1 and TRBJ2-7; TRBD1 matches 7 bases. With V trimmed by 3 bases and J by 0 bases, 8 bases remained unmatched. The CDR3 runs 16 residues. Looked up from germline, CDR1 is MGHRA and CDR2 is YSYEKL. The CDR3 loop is CASSHNRDSGSYEQYF. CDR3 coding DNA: TGCGCCAGCAGCCATAACCGGGACAGCGGCTCCTACGAGCAGTACTTC.

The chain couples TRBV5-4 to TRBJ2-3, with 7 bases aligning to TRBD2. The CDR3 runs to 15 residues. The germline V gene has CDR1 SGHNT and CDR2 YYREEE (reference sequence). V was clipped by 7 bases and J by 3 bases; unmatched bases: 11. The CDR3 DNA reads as TGTGCCAGCCTCCGAGGCGGGAGCGGGACAGATACGCAGTATTTT. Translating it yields CASLRGGSGTDTQYF.

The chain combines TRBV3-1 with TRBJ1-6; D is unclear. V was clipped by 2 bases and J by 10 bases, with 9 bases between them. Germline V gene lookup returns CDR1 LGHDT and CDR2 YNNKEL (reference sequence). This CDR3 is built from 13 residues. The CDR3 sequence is CASSQTTQSPLHF. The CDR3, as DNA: TGTGCCAGCAGCCAAACCACTCAATCACCCCTCCACTTT.

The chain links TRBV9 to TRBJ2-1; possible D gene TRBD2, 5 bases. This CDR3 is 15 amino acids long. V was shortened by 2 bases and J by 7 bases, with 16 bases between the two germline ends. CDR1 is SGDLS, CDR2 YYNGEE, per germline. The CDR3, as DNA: TGTGCCAGCAGCGTTGCCGGGAATGAGGGAAATGAGCAGTTCTTC. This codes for CASSVAGNEGNEQFF.

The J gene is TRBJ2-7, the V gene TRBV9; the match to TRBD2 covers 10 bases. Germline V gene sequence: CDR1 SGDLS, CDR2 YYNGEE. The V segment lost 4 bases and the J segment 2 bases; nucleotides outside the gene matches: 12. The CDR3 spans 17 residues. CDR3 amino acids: CASSPSSTSGLPYEQYF. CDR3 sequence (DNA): TGTGCCAGCAGCCCCTCCTCGACTAGCGGGCTACCCTACGAGCAGTACTTC.

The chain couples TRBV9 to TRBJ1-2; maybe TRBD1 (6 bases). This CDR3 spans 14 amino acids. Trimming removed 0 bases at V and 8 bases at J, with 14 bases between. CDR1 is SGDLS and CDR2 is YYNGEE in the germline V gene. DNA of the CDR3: TGTGCCAGCAGCGTAGCTAACACCGGGGGCGGCTACACCTTC. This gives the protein CASSVANTGGGYTF. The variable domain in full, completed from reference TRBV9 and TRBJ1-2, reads DSGVTQTPKHLITATGQRVTLRCSPRSGDLSVYWYQQSLDQGLQFLIQYYNGEERAKGNILERFSAQQFPDLHSELNLSSLELGDSALYFCASSVANTGGGYTFGSGTRLTVV.

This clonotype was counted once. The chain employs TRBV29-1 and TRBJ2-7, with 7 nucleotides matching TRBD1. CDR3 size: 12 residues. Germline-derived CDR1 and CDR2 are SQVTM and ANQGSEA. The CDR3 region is CSARTGDYEQYF. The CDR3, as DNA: TGCAGTGCTAGGACAGGAGACTACGAGCAGTACTTC.

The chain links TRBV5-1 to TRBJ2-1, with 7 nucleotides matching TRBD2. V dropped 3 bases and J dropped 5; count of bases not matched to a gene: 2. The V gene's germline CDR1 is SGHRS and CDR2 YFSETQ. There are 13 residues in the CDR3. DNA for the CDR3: TGCGCCAGCAGCTCGCGGGGGAACAATGAGCAGTTCTTC. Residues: CASSSRGNNEQFF.

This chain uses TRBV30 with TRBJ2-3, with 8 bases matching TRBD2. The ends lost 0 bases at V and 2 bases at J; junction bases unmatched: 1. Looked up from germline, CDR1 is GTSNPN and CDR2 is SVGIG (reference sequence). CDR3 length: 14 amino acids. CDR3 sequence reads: CAWSVAGVTDTQYF. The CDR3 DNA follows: TGTGCCTGGAGTGTAGCGGGGGTCACAGATACGCAGTATTTT.

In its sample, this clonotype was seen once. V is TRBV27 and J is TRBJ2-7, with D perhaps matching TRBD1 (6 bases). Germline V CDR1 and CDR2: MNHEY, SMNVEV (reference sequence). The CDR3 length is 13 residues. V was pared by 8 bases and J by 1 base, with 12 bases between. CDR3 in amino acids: CASSTGRSYEQYF. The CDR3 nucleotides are TGTGCCAGCTCTACAGGGCGGTCCTACGAGCAGTACTTC.

The CDR3 DNA sequence: TGTGCCAGCAGTCCTACAGGGAGCACTGAAGCTTTCTTT. Residues: CASSPTGSTEAFF. The gene calls are TRBV27 and TRBJ1-1; weak D call: TRBD1 (6 bases). The V gene lost 5 bases and the J gene lost 4 bases, with 11 bases spanning the gap. In germline, CDR1 is MNHEY, CDR2 SMNVEV (reference sequence). This CDR3 has 13 residues.

The CDR3 nucleotides read TGTGCCTGGAGTGTAGGCAGGAGAAACTATGGCTACACCTTC. Translated, it gives CAWSVGRRNYGYTF. The V gene is TRBV30, the J gene TRBJ1-2; D gene uncertain. This CDR3 has 14 amino acids. In germline, CDR1 is GTSNPN, CDR2 SVGIG (reference sequence). Trimming pared 0 bases from V and 2 bases from J, leaving 10 bases between.

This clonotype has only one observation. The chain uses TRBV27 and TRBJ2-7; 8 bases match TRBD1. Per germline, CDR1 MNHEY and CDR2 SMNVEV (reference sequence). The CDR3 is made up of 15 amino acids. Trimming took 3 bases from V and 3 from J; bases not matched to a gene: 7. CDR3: CASSLAGQGLYEQYF. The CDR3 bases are TGTGCCAGCAGTTTGGCTGGACAGGGACTCTACGAGCAGTACTTC.

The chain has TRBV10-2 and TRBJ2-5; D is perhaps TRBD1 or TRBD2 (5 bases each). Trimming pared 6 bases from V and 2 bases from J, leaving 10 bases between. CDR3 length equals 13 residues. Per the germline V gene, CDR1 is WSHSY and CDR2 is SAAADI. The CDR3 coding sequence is TGCGCCAGCAGGGGACGGACACAAGAGACCCAGTACTTC. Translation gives CASRGRTQETQYF.

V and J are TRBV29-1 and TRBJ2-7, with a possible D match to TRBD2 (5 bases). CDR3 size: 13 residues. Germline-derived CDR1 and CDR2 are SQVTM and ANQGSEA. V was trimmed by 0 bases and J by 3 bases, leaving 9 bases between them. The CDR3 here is CSVEDRGIYEQYF. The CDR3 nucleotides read TGCAGCGTTGAAGATCGGGGTATCTACGAGCAGTACTTC.

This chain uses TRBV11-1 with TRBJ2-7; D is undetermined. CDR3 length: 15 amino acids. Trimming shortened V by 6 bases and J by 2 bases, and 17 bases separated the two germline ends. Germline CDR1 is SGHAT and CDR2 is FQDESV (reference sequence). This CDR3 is CASRHNPGQTYEQYF. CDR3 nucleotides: TGTGCCAGCAGGCACAACCCTGGGCAGACCTACGAGCAGTACTTC.

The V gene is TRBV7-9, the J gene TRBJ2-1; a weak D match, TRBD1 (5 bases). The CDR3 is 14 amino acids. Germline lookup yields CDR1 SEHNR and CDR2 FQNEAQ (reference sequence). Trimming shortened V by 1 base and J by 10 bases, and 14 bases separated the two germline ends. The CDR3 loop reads CASSLDVSRQEQFF. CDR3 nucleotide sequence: TGTGCCAGCAGCTTAGATGTTTCGAGACAGGAGCAGTTCTTC. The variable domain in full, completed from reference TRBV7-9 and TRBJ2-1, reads DTGVSQNPRHKITKRGQNVTFRCDPISEHNRLYWYRQTLGQGPEFLTYFQNEAQLEKSRLLSDRFSAERPKGSFSTLEIQRTEQGDSAMYLCASSLDVSRQEQFFGPGTRLTVL.

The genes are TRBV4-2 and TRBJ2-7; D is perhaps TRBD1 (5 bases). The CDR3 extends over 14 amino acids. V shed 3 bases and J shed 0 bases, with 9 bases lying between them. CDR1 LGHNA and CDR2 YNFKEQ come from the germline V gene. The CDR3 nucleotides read TGTGCCAGCAGCCATGGCAGGGCCTCCTACGAGCAGTACTTC. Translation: CASSHGRASYEQYF.

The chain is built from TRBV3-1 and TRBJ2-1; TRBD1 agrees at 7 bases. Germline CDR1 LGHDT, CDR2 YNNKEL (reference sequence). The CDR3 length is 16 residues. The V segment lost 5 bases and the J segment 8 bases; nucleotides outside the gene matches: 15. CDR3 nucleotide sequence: TGTGCCAGCAGCAGCTTAGACAGGGTAATCGGCGATGAGCAGTTCTTC. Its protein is CASSSLDRVIGDEQFF.

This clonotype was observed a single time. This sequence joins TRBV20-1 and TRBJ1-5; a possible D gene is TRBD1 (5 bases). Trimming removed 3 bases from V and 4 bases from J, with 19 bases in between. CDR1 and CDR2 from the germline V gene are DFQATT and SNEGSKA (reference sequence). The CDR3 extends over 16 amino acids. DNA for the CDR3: TGCAGTGCTAGTTCACTCGGTACAGGACCAAATCAGCCCCAGCATTTT. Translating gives CSASSLGTGPNQPQHF.

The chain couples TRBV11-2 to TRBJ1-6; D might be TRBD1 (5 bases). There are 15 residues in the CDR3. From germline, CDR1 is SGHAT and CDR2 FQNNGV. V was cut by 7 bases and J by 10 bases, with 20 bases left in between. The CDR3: CASTYSGALESPLHF. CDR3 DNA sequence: TGTGCCAGCACTTACTCCGGGGCTTTAGAGTCACCCCTCCACTTT.

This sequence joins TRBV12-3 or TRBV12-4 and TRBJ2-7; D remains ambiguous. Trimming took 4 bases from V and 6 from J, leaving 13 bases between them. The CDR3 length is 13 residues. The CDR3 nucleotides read TGTGCCAGCAGTTACACAGAGTTCGCCGAGCAGTACTTC. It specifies CASSYTEFAEQYF.